A selection of T cell receptor beta chains follows, all from one sample in a study of cytomegalovirus exposure and HLA in healthy donors. The method was immunoSEQ multiplex PCR; TCRdb's version includes in-frame clones alone and lacks a portion of them. The sample has about 200,000 clones, less than 85% seen once. Sequenced input: PBMCs. These TCRs come from a girl aged 2-10 years in good health and CMV-seronegative. CDR3s include the opening cysteine and the closing phenylalanine or tryptophan. Fields, in order: J gene, D gene, V gene, clone size, CDR3 DNA, CDR3 protein. D genes are given only for firm matches. The size entry is marked missing in some rows and otherwise reads once, few, many or a size class.

j_call: TRBJ1-2
d_call: .
v_call: TRBV2
clone_size: .
cdr3_nt: TGTGCCAGCAGTGTCATGGCGCAGGATGGCTACACCTTC
cdr3_aa: CASSVMAQDGYTF

j_call: TRBJ2-4
d_call: .
v_call: TRBV5-1
clone_size: .
cdr3_nt: TGCGCCAGCAGATGGTTTAGCGGATATACCAAAAACATTCAGTACTTC
cdr3_aa: CASRWFSGYTKNIQYF

j_call: TRBJ1-2
d_call: .
v_call: TRBV4-1
clone_size: .
cdr3_nt: TGCGCCAGCAGCCAGGTTCGCTTCCTGACTATAGGCTACACCTTC
cdr3_aa: CASSQVRFLTIGYTF

j_call: TRBJ2-7
d_call: TRBD1
v_call: TRBV7-9
clone_size: .
cdr3_nt: TGTGCCAGCAGCTTAACCGGGACAGGTGATTCCTACGAGCAGTACTTC
cdr3_aa: CASSLTGTGDSYEQYF

j_call: TRBJ1-1
d_call: .
v_call: TRBV6-5
clone_size: .
cdr3_nt: TGTGCCAGCAGTTGGGTTGGGCAAGCCACTAGTATTGTCTTT
cdr3_aa: CASSWVGQATSIVF

j_call: TRBJ2-1
d_call: .
v_call: TRBV5-1
clone_size: .
cdr3_nt: TGCGCCAGCAGCTTGGTTGTCCGTCCTATAGACAATGAGCAGTTCTTC
cdr3_aa: CASSLVVRPIDNEQFF

j_call: TRBJ2-5
d_call: TRBD2
v_call: TRBV11-2
clone_size: few
cdr3_nt: TGTGCCAGCAGCTTAGGGGGGCGCGGGGGGATGGAGACCCAGTACTTC
cdr3_aa: CASSLGGRGGMETQYF

j_call: TRBJ1-4
d_call: TRBD1
v_call: TRBV6-1
clone_size: few
cdr3_nt: TGTGCCAGCAGACCTCCGGGACAGGGGAATGAAAAACTGTTTTTT
cdr3_aa: CASRPPGQGNEKLFF

j_call: TRBJ2-1
d_call: .
v_call: TRBV7-9
clone_size: .
cdr3_nt: TGTTCCAGCAGCTTTAACTACAATGAGCAGTTCTTC
cdr3_aa: CSSSFNYNEQFF

j_call: TRBJ1-6
d_call: TRBD1
v_call: TRBV2
clone_size: .
cdr3_nt: TGTGCCAGCAGTGAGAGAAGGGGGCGAGCTTCACCCCTCCACTTT
cdr3_aa: CASSERRGRASPLHF

j_call: TRBJ2-7
d_call: TRBD1
v_call: TRBV7-6
clone_size: .
cdr3_nt: TGTGCCAGCGGCCCGCGGACAGGGCTAGTACAAGAGCAGTACTTC
cdr3_aa: CASGPRTGLVQEQYF

j_call: TRBJ2-7
d_call: TRBD2
v_call: TRBV5-4
clone_size: .
cdr3_nt: TGTGCCAGCAGCTTGGGAACTAGCGGGAGCCCCGAGCAGTACTTC
cdr3_aa: CASSLGTSGSPEQYF

j_call: TRBJ1-4
d_call: TRBD1
v_call: TRBV13
clone_size: .
cdr3_nt: TGTGCCAGCAGCCCGACAGGGGGCATGGACCGGGTTGAAAAACTGTTTTTT
cdr3_aa: CASSPTGGMDRVEKLFF

j_call: TRBJ1-2
d_call: TRBD1
v_call: TRBV20-1
clone_size: .
cdr3_nt: TGCAGTAGTGGACAGGGGGGAACCTTC
cdr3_aa: CSSGQGGTF

j_call: TRBJ2-7
d_call: TRBD2
v_call: TRBV7-9
clone_size: .
cdr3_nt: TGTGCCAGCAGGGCAGCGGGGGGATACGAGCAGTACTTC
cdr3_aa: CASRAAGGYEQYF

j_call: TRBJ1-2
d_call: .
v_call: TRBV7-9
clone_size: few
cdr3_nt: TGTGCCAGCAGCTTAGGTCTACAGGGAGCTAACTATGGCTACACCTTC
cdr3_aa: CASSLGLQGANYGYTF

j_call: TRBJ1-5
d_call: .
v_call: TRBV6-5
clone_size: .
cdr3_nt: TGTGCCAGCAGTAAAACTCAGGGAAGCAATCAGCCCCAGCATTTT
cdr3_aa: CASSKTQGSNQPQHF

j_call: TRBJ2-5
d_call: .
v_call: TRBV5-1
clone_size: .
cdr3_nt: TGCGCCAGCAGCTCAGGAACCCTTGGAGAGACCCAGTACTTC
cdr3_aa: CASSSGTLGETQYF

j_call: TRBJ2-7
d_call: .
v_call: TRBV6-5
clone_size: once
cdr3_nt: TGTGCCAGCAGTTACTCAGACTCGCTGAGCTCCTACGAGCAGTACTTC
cdr3_aa: CASSYSDSLSSYEQYF

j_call: TRBJ2-1
d_call: .
v_call: TRBV7-9
clone_size: .
cdr3_nt: TGTGCCAGCAGCTTAGTAGCACTTATCTACAATGAGCAGTTCTTC
cdr3_aa: CASSLVALIYNEQFF

j_call: TRBJ1-1
d_call: .
v_call: TRBV5-5
clone_size: .
cdr3_nt: TGTGCCAGCAGCTTAGGATTTTCAGGAACTGAAGCTTTCTTT
cdr3_aa: CASSLGFSGTEAFF

j_call: TRBJ2-2
d_call: .
v_call: TRBV4-1
clone_size: .
cdr3_nt: TGCGCCAGCAGCCAAGACCCGGGAATGAACACCGGGGAGCTGTTTTTT
cdr3_aa: CASSQDPGMNTGELFF

j_call: TRBJ2-1
d_call: .
v_call: TRBV6-1
clone_size: .
cdr3_nt: TGTGCCAGCAGTGAAGACAGGGTTCCGAATGAGCAGTTCTTC
cdr3_aa: CASSEDRVPNEQFF

j_call: TRBJ2-7
d_call: .
v_call: TRBV5-1
clone_size: .
cdr3_nt: TGCGCCAGCAGCTCGGACACGCGGGGTCTCGACGAGCAGTACTTC
cdr3_aa: CASSSDTRGLDEQYF

j_call: TRBJ2-5
d_call: .
v_call: TRBV7-9
clone_size: .
cdr3_nt: TGTGCCAGCAGGAGACAGGAAGAAGAGACCCAGTACTTC
cdr3_aa: CASRRQEEETQYF

j_call: TRBJ1-1
d_call: TRBD1
v_call: TRBV30
clone_size: .
cdr3_nt: TGTGCCTGGAGACCCAAGACAGGGGTCACTGAAGCTTTCTTT
cdr3_aa: CAWRPKTGVTEAFF

j_call: TRBJ2-1
d_call: TRBD2
v_call: TRBV30
clone_size: .
cdr3_nt: TGTGCCTGGAGACTGGCTAGCGGGGAAATAAACAATGAGCAGTTCTTC
cdr3_aa: CAWRLASGEINNEQFF

j_call: TRBJ2-1
d_call: .
v_call: TRBV5-1
clone_size: .
cdr3_nt: TGCGCCAGCACCCCGACCCAGGGTTACTCCTACAATGAGCAGTTCTTC
cdr3_aa: CASTPTQGYSYNEQFF

j_call: TRBJ2-7
d_call: TRBD1
v_call: TRBV6-1
clone_size: .
cdr3_nt: TGTGCCAGCATTAGGACAGGGGGAGTCGGCGAGCAGTACTTC
cdr3_aa: CASIRTGGVGEQYF

j_call: TRBJ1-4
d_call: .
v_call: TRBV5-4
clone_size: .
cdr3_nt: TGTGCCAGCAGCTTTGACAGAAGTAGAGATGAAAAACTGTTTTTT
cdr3_aa: CASSFDRSRDEKLFF

j_call: TRBJ1-2
d_call: TRBD1
v_call: TRBV19
clone_size: .
cdr3_nt: TGTGCCAGTAGTATAAGTTGGGGACAGGGGGCCGTAGCTAACTATGGCTACACCTTC
cdr3_aa: CASSISWGQGAVANYGYTF

j_call: TRBJ1-1
d_call: TRBD1
v_call: TRBV6-5
clone_size: once
cdr3_nt: TGTGCCAGCAGACCCGACAGGGTAGGGACTGAAGCTTTCTTT
cdr3_aa: CASRPDRVGTEAFF

j_call: TRBJ1-1
d_call: TRBD1
v_call: TRBV18
clone_size: .
cdr3_nt: TGTGCCAGCTCACGGACTCACGACAGGGGGATGGAAGCTTTCTTT
cdr3_aa: CASSRTHDRGMEAFF

j_call: TRBJ1-2
d_call: .
v_call: TRBV27
clone_size: .
cdr3_nt: TGTGCCAGCAGTTTTGGGGGCGAGAGGGGCTACACCTTC
cdr3_aa: CASSFGGERGYTF

j_call: TRBJ2-7
d_call: TRBD2
v_call: TRBV4-1
clone_size: .
cdr3_nt: TGCGCCAGCAGCCAGGGGGGACTAGCGGGGTTATACGAGCAGTACTTC
cdr3_aa: CASSQGGLAGLYEQYF

j_call: TRBJ1-4
d_call: .
v_call: TRBV6-5
clone_size: .
cdr3_nt: TGTGCCAGCAGTCCCGGTGAAAAACTGTTTTTT
cdr3_aa: CASSPGEKLFF